This T cell receptor (beta chain) was retrieved from a study of control samples from healthy donors and cancer patients. TCRdb's copy holds only in-frame clones and misses some; the assay was immunoSEQ multiplex PCR. The table records 100,000 or so clones, roughly 90% of them present only once. This clone was detected only a few times. The CDR3 is 13 residues long. From germline, CDR1 is SGHAT and CDR2 FQDESV (reference sequence). With 5 bases removed from V and 6 bases from J, the gap between germline ends came to 11 bases. The chain joins TRBV11-1 to TRBJ2-1; the D gene is possibly TRBD1 (5 bases). This TCR derives from a woman between 50 and 59 years old in good health. The sequenced material came from blood. The CDR3 loop reads CASSPNRGNEQFF. CDR3 DNA: TGTGCCAGCAGCCCGAATAGGGGCAATGAGCAGTTCTTC.